These 4 T cell receptor beta chains originate from one sample sequenced in a study of CD8 T cells in ankylosing spondylitis. TCRdb called the 5' RACE reads again in MiXCR, with one record for every CDR3 protein. The sample yields under 150,000 distinct CDR3 sequences, roughly 8.8% seen once. Material: blood, either unsorted or a sorted T cell fraction (not recorded which). The receptors were gathered from a male donor with ankylosing spondylitis or in good health (not recorded which).

This clonotype was recorded at least ten times. V gene TRBV5-1 combines with J gene TRBJ2-5; 7 nucleotides match TRBD2. Trimming took 4 bases from V and 2 from J; bases not matched to a gene: 8. The CDR3 consists of 15 residues. Germline values: CDR1 SGHRS, CDR2 YFSETQ. The CDR3 DNA sequence: TGCGCCAGCAGCGGGGAGGGGCGAAAACAAGAGACCCAGTACTTC. As protein: CASSGEGRKQETQYF.

This clonotype has ten or more counts. The V gene is TRBV5-1, the J gene TRBJ2-4; D call uncertain. CDR1 and CDR2 (germline): SGHRS, YFSETQ. Trimming left V 0 bases short and J 3 bases short, with 10 bases between. The CDR3 contains 15 residues. The chain's CDR3 is CASSLGRQRKNIQYF. Here the CDR3 DNA reads TGCGCCAGCAGCTTGGGGCGTCAGCGCAAAAACATTCAGTACTTC.

This clonotype has ten or more counts. The gene calls are TRBV7-2 and TRBJ1-2; D is uncertain. V lost 5 bases, J lost 4 bases, and 11 bases lay in between. Germline CDR1 and CDR2: SGHTA and FQGNSA. The CDR3 is 13 amino acids. The CDR3 nucleotides read TGTGCCAGCAGCCCCCGTGGCTCCTATGGCTACACCTTC. Its translation is CASSPRGSYGYTF.

This clonotype was seen repeatedly, ten times or more. The chain has TRBV12-3 or TRBV12-4 and TRBJ1-2; D is possibly TRBD1 (6 bases). The CDR3 loop spans 14 amino acids. V was trimmed by 6 bases and J by 4 bases, leaving 15 bases between them. Here the CDR3 DNA reads TGTGCCAGCAGACCAGGGGTTTCGGCCTATGGCTACACCTTC. It codes for CASRPGVSAYGYTF.